This T cell receptor (beta chain) originates from a study of T cells in Graves' hyperthyroidism and ophthalmopathy. Study-level findings and limits: The model foresaw ophthalmopathy a median 6.5 months prior to onset.

To note about this clonotype: Antigen: not known.

V lost 5 bases to trimming and J lost 8 bases, with 12 bases between them. The CDR3 is made up of 12 amino acids. Amplified regions were TCR beta CDR3 sequences from RNA transcripts. HTBI primers drove first-round RT-PCR of the TCR CDR3. TCRdb re-called the multiplex PCR reads with MiXCR, one entry per CDR3 protein. This sample has about 640,000 distinct CDR3 sequences; less than 25% occur once, and the top ten carry 34%. The specimen was blood. This rearrangement joins TRBV12-3 or TRBV12-4 to TRBJ1-1; possible D gene TRBD1, 6 bases. The TCR was taken from a man under 40 with Graves' ophthalmopathy. This CDR3 is CASSLQGHEAFF. The DNA of the CDR3 is TGTGCCAGCAGTCTCCAGGGACACGAAGCTTTCTTT.